The 17 T cell receptor beta chains reported below all come from one sample, sequenced in a study of shared clonotypes between healthy human individuals. Libraries were prepared by immunoSEQ multiplex PCR; TCRdb keeps only in-frame clonotypes and omits some of them. Seen here are roughly 2 million clones, around 95% observed once, and the top ten hold 0.1% to 0.15%. Sequences were obtained from naive CD4+ T cells sorted from blood. Sample subset: CD45RA+ positively selected. All receptors come from a man between 18 and 35 years old in good health.

As to this clone: Additional DNA sequences in this sample encode the identical CDR3. The chain has TRBV30 and TRBJ1-1; the D gene is possibly TRBD1 (5 bases). V shed 3 bases and J shed 3 bases, with 8 bases lying between them. This CDR3 comprises 12 residues. Germline CDR1 GTSNPN, CDR2 SVGIG (reference sequence). The CDR3 loop reads CAWSRGDTEAFF. CDR3 nucleotide sequence: TGTGCCTGGAGCCGAGGGGACACTGAAGCTTTCTTT.

This clone appeared once. The chain recombines TRBV9 with TRBJ1-6, with TRBD1 identical over 7 bases. The CDR3 has 16 amino acids. The V and J ends lost 1 base and 10 bases, in that order; junction bases with no gene match: 11. Germline V lookup: CDR1 SGDLS, CDR2 YYNGEE. CDR3 nucleotide sequence: TGTGCCAGCAGCGTACGGGGAGACAGGGAGAACTCACCCCTCCACTTT. This encodes CASSVRGDRENSPLHF.

V gene TRBV13 combines with J gene TRBJ2-1; 9 bases fit TRBD2. V trimming: 5 bases; J trimming: 1 base; junction bases outside the gene matches: 21. Looked up from germline, CDR1 is PRHDT and CDR2 is FYEKMQ (reference sequence). The CDR3 sequence is 21 residues long. The CDR3 sequence: CASSPPKGSAGGPGSYNEQFF. CDR3 DNA: TGTGCCAGCAGCCCGCCCAAAGGTTCCGCGGGAGGGCCGGGATCCTACAATGAGCAGTTCTTC.

The rearrangement joins TRBV2 to TRBJ2-7, with D possibly TRBD2 on 5 matching bases. Germline CDR1 SNHLY, CDR2 FYNNEI. The V and J ends lost 5 bases and 3 bases respectively, with 11 bases between them. CDR3 size: 13 residues. CDR3 sequence: CASSPIRGYEQYF. CDR3 DNA: TGTGCCAGCAGTCCGATCCGGGGCTACGAGCAGTACTTC.

The chain couples TRBV25-1 to TRBJ2-5; possibly TRBD2 for D (6 bases). V dropped 1 base and J dropped 2 bases, with 8 bases sitting between them. In germline, CDR1 is MGHDK, CDR2 SYGVNS. There are 14 residues in the CDR3. The CDR3 reads CASSESGTQETQYF. In nucleotides, the CDR3 is TGTGCCAGCAGTGAATCGGGGACTCAAGAGACCCAGTACTTC.

The chain has TRBV2 and TRBJ2-3; D is possibly TRBD1 (6 bases). Germline V lookup: CDR1 SNHLY, CDR2 FYNNEI. The CDR3 length is 14 residues. V lost 8 bases and J 4 bases, leaving 16 bases between the germline ends. This CDR3 is CASSRLGGADTQYF. DNA of the CDR3: TGTGCCAGCTCTAGACTTGGGGGCGCAGATACGCAGTATTTT.

In this sample, this clone turned up once. The same CDR3 is also encoded by other DNA sequences in this sample. V gene TRBV6-5 combines with J gene TRBJ2-7, with D possibly being TRBD2 (5 bases). The ends were cut back, 0 bases at V and 2 bases at J, with 5 bases in the middle. Per germline, CDR1 MNHEY and CDR2 SVGAGI. The CDR3 has 13 amino acids. The CDR3 reads CASSYSRAYEQYF. CDR3 nucleotides: TGTGCCAGCAGTTACTCGCGGGCCTACGAGCAGTACTTC.

This rearrangement joins TRBV4-3 to TRBJ2-7; 8 nucleotides agree with TRBD1. The CDR3 spans 15 residues. Germline assignment: CDR1 LGHNA and CDR2 YSLEER. The junction had 7 bases not matched to a gene; V was cut back by 0 bases and J by 6 bases. CDR3 bases: TGCGCCAGCAGCCAAGACCTCAGGGGGCCGGCCGAGCAGTACTTC. This encodes CASSQDLRGPAEQYF.

The chain recombines TRBV11-3 with TRBJ2-1, with 14 nucleotides matching TRBD2. Germline V gives CDR1 SGHNT, CDR2 YENEEA. CDR3 length equals 18 residues. With 1 base clipped from V and 5 bases from J, the junction kept 7 bases outside the gene matches. The DNA for the CDR3 is TGTGCCAGCAGCTTAGCGGGGACTAGCGGGAGCCTCCACAATGAGCAGTTCTTC. It translates to CASSLAGTSGSLHNEQFF.

The genes are TRBV28 and TRBJ1-2, with 9 bases identical to TRBD1. The CDR3 length is 13 residues. Germline loops: CDR1 MDHEN, CDR2 SYDVKM. Trimming at V came to 6 bases and at J to 6 bases, leaving 5 bases not matched to a gene. CDR3 DNA sequence: TGTGCCAGCAGCACAGGGGGCGCAAATGGCTACACCTTC. Translating gives CASSTGGANGYTF.

In the case of this clone: A junction boundary mismatches the germline segment, possibly from a read error. This chain uses TRBV2 with TRBJ2-1, with a weak D call TRBD2 (5 bases). Germline V gene data show CDR1 as SNHLY and CDR2 as FYNNEI. The CDR3 extends over 15 amino acids. CDR3 coding DNA: TGTGCCAGCAGGGAAGACGGGATCGTCTACAATGAGCAGTTCTTC. It specifies CASREDGIVYNEQFF. The variable domain in full, completed from reference TRBV2 and TRBJ2-1, reads EPEVTQTPSHQVTQMGQEVILRCVPISNHLYFYWYRQILGQKVEFLVSFYNNEISEKSEIFDDQFSVERPDGSNFTLKIRSTKLEDSAMYFCASREDGIVYNEQFFGPGTRLTVL.

The chain links TRBV5-1 to TRBJ1-6, with TRBD1 matching 8 bases. CDR3 length: 17 amino acids. J lost 13 bases, V lost 4 bases, and 19 bases had no gene match. Per germline, CDR1 SGHRS and CDR2 YFSETQ. In nucleotides, the CDR3 is TGCGCCAGCAGCCCTTTTGATCAGGGGGCGACTACCCCCCCCCTCCACTTT. Its protein product is CASSPFDQGATTPPLHF.

This clone was found a few times. The sample contains more than one DNA sequence encoding this CDR3. V and J are TRBV6-1 and TRBJ2-3; D is uncertain. This CDR3 contains 11 residues. V lost 6 bases to trimming and J lost 2 bases, with 3 bases between them. Germline V gene data show CDR1 as MNHNS and CDR2 as SASEGT. CDR3 in amino acids: CASSLTDTQYF. In DNA form, the CDR3 reads TGTGCCAGCAGCCTCACAGATACGCAGTATTTT.

The chain is built from TRBV2 and TRBJ2-7, with a possible D match to TRBD1 (6 bases). From germline, CDR1 is SNHLY and CDR2 FYNNEI. Between the trimmed V and J ends, which lost 7 bases and 2 bases, there was a span of 15 bases. The CDR3 is 14 residues long. In DNA, the CDR3 is TGTGCCAGCAACCCACAGGGCACCACCTACGAGCAGTACTTC. Amino acids: CASNPQGTTYEQYF.

V is TRBV7-9 and J is TRBJ2-5, with D possibly being TRBD1 (7 bases). The V end was cut by 2 bases, the J end by 5 bases, with 15 bases between. CDR1 is SEHNR, CDR2 FQNEAQ, per germline (reference sequence). The CDR3 totals 15 residues. CDR3 loop: CASSLTTGRSETQYF. In nucleotides, the CDR3 is TGTGCCAGCAGCTTAACGACAGGGAGGTCGGAGACCCAGTACTTC.

This clone was counted a single time. V is TRBV15 and J is TRBJ2-7, with a tentative D call TRBD2 (5 bases). The V gene's germline CDR1 is LNHNV and CDR2 YYDKDF (reference sequence). The V and J ends lost 2 bases and 3 bases respectively, with 8 bases between them. CDR3 length equals 13 residues. The CDR3 coding sequence is TGTGCCACCAGCAGAACCACTAGCTACGAGCAGTACTTC. Its translation: CATSRTTSYEQYF.

The rearrangement links TRBV2 to TRBJ1-5; D unresolved. Germline V lookup: CDR1 SNHLY, CDR2 FYNNEI. Between the trimmed V and J ends, which lost 4 bases and 4 bases, there was a span of 11 bases. The CDR3 consists of 14 residues. CDR3 amino acids: CASSGPALNQPQHF. As DNA, the CDR3 is TGTGCCAGCAGTGGTCCAGCTTTAAATCAGCCCCAGCATTTT.